This TCR beta chain stems from a study of blood T cell repertoires in COVID-19. Across the whole study: The cDNA or gDNA used as material had been derived from T cells, B-cell-depleted T cells, or PBMCs.

Only in-frame clones appear in the TCRdb table, and some are missing; sequencing was by immunoSEQ multiplex PCR. The sample contains under 200,000 clones, around 89% of which appear only once. Germline V lookup: CDR1 KGHSY, CDR2 FQNENV. The V segment lost 3 bases and the J segment 6 bases; nucleotides outside the gene matches: 6. The CDR3 runs to 15 residues. Sequenced sample: peripheral blood. The rearrangement joins TRBV16 to TRBJ1-5; 9 nucleotides match TRBD1. This clonotype was sampled from a middle-aged man who had recovered from COVID-19. CDR3 amino acids: CASSHNRGQGQPQHF. CDR3 in DNA: TGTGCCAGCAGCCACAACAGGGGGCAGGGTCAGCCCCAGCATTTT. Filled out from reference TRBV16 and TRBJ1-5, the complete variable domain reads GEEVAQTPKHLVRGEGQKAKLYCAPIKGHSYVFWYQQVLKNEFKFLISFQNENVFDETGMPKERFSAKCLPNSPCSLEIQATKLEDSAVYFCASSHNRGQGQPQHFGDGTRLSIL.